This T cell receptor (beta chain) was profiled in a study of T cell responses to AZD1222 COVID-19 vaccine. TCRdb's table, derived via immunoSEQ multiplex PCR, lists solely in-frame clones and lacks some. Of around 150,000 clones in the sample, around 90% were seen once. General study findings and limits: Nearly half of spike-specific TCRs reportedly target unmutated variant regions. Only a handful of AZD1222 recipients tested seropositive at baseline. An increase in Spike-specific TCR breadth and depth was observed after two AZD1222 doses.

This CDR3 has 14 residues. Germline assignment: CDR1 SGHRS and CDR2 YFSETQ. V gave up 4 bases and J gave up 7 bases; unmatched junction bases: 3. A remark on this clone: Antigen unknown.

This clonotype originated in an adult in good health. Sample: peripheral blood, taken on day 0 of AZD1222 vaccination. V and J are TRBV5-1 and TRBJ1-6; 9 nucleotides line up with TRBD1. The CDR3 is CASSEGQGNSPLHF. CDR3 in DNA: TGCGCCAGCAGCGAGGGACAGGGAAATTCACCCCTCCACTTT.